This T cell receptor beta chain comes out of a study of shared clonotypes between healthy human individuals. Study details: CD4 naive and memory got three plates each, CD8 naive two, CD8 memory one. Study-level findings and limits: The low donor count limited represented genetic and exposure-history diversity.

Germline assignment: CDR1 LNHNV and CDR2 YYDKDF (reference sequence). CDR3 size: 16 residues. V shed 9 bases and J shed 0 bases, with 18 bases lying between them. Sorted subsets were amplified in replicate PCRs using 200 to 250 ng DNA, roughly 30,000 T cell genomes. Libraries were prepared by immunoSEQ multiplex PCR; TCRdb keeps only in-frame clonotypes and omits some of them. This sample has 550,000 to 750,000 clones, with under 95% found just once. As defined, naive CD8 cells were CD45RO-negative and positively selected for CCR7, with terminally differentiated effector memory CD45RA+ cells excluded. Concerning this clone itself: Its antigen remains unidentified.

The rearrangement links TRBV15 to TRBJ2-4; D might be TRBD1 (6 bases). The TCR comes from a man aged 25-40 years in good health. The material sequenced was naive CD8+ T cells sorted from blood. CDR3 nucleotides: TGTGCCACGACCCGGGACAAGATCTTAGCCAAAAACATTCAGTACTTC. It encodes CATTRDKILAKNIQYF.